One and the same sample provided the 6 T cell receptor beta chains below, sequenced in a study of vaccination effects on CD4 cells after COVID-19. These TCRs' antigens remain unknown. Profiling relied on immunoSEQ multiplex PCR, and the TCRdb table lists in-frame clones only, not all of them. Counted here are about 43,000 clones, roughly four fifths occurring once; the ten biggest clones make up 11%. ViraFEST used viral peptide pools to expand antigen-specific CD4+ T cells before sequencing. After roughly 9 days in culture, the CD4+ T cells were isolated. Nobody among the vaccine recipients had prior SARS-CoV-2 infection (nucleocapsid antibodies were negative). Here the sequenced sample was CD4+ T cells from PBMCs cultured with SARS-CoV-2 spike peptides, taken before COVID-19 vaccination. These receptors were taken from a human donor who received a COVID-19 vaccine.

This chain joins TRBV5-4 and TRBJ2-7; D is unclear. Trimming shortened V by 2 bases and J by 1 base, and 7 bases separated the two germline ends. The CDR3 has 13 amino acids. The V gene's germline CDR1 is SGHNT and CDR2 YYREEE (reference sequence). The CDR3 is CASSLYPSYEQYV. CDR3 bases: TGTGCCAGCAGCTTATATCCGTCCTACGAGCAGTACGTC.

The V call is TRBV3-1 (or the pseudogene TRBV3-2), the J call TRBJ1-2, with TRBD1 matching over 9 bases. This CDR3 is built from 16 residues. V shed 2 bases, J shed 6 bases, and the junction held 10 bases outside the gene matches. From germline, CDR1 is LGHDT and CDR2 YNNKEL (reference sequence). The CDR3 DNA sequence: TGTGCCAGCAGCCAACTCCCACAGGGGGCGGGTCATGGCTACACCTTC. Amino acids: CASSQLPQGAGHGYTF.

CDR3 in DNA: TGTGCCAGCAGCCCTCGGACAGGTAGTGTCACCCTCCACTTT. This sequence encodes CASSPRTGSVTLHF. The rearrangement uses TRBV28 and TRBJ1-6; TRBD1 agrees at 7 bases. This CDR3 has 14 residues. Germline-derived CDR1 and CDR2 are MDHEN and SYDVKM. The V and J ends lost 6 bases and 14 bases, in that order; junction bases with no gene match: 13.

The chain carries TRBV18 and TRBJ2-2, with D perhaps matching TRBD2 (6 bases). CDR3 length: 13 amino acids. V lost 2 bases, J lost 6 bases, and 7 bases lay in between. Per the germline V gene, CDR1 is KGHSH and CDR2 is LQKENI. This CDR3 is CASSPGGAGELFF. The DNA of the CDR3 is TGTGCCAGCTCACCAGGCGGGGCCGGGGAGCTGTTTTTT.

This chain joins TRBV7-2 and TRBJ1-1; a weak D match, TRBD1 (5 bases). The V gene's germline CDR1 is SGHTA and CDR2 FQGNSA. V was shortened by 1 base and J by 4 bases, with 16 bases between the two germline ends. The CDR3 contains 16 residues. CDR3: CASSLDFPGKATEAFF. The CDR3 nucleotides are TGTGCCAGCAGCTTAGATTTTCCAGGGAAGGCCACTGAAGCTTTCTTT.

This chain connects TRBV29-1 to TRBJ1-2; D gene uncertain. Germline lookup yields CDR1 SQVTM and CDR2 ANQGSEA. V lost 4 bases, J lost 5 bases, and 14 bases lay in between. The CDR3 has 13 amino acids. The CDR3 nucleotides read TGCAGCGTTGGAGTAAATGGGGTTTATGGCTACACCTTC. This gives the protein CSVGVNGVYGYTF.